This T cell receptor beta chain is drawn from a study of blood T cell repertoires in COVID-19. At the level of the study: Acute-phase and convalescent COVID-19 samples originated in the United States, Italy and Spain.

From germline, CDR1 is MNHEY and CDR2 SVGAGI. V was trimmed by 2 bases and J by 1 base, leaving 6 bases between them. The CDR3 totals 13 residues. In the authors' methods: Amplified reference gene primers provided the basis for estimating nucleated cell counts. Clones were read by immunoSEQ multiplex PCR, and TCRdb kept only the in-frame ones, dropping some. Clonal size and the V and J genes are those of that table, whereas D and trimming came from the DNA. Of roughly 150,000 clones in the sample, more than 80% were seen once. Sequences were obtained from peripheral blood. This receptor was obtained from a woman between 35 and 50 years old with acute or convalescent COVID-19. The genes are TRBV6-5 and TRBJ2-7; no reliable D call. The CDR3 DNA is TGTGCCAGCAGTTACCCCCAATCCTACGAGCAGTACTTC. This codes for CASSYPQSYEQYF.